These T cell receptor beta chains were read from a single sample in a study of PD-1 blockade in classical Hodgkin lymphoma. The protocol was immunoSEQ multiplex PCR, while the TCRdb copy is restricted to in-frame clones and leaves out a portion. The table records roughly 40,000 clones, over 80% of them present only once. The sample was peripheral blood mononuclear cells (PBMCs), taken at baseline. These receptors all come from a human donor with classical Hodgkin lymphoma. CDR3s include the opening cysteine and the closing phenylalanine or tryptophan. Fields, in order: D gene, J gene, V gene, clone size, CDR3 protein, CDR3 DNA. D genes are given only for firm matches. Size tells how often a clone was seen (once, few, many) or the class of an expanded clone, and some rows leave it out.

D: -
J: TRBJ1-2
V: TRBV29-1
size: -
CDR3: CSVDVLNLYGYTF
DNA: TGCAGCGTTGATGTCTTAAACCTCTATGGCTACACCTTC

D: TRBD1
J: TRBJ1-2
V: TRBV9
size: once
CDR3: CASSVAVDRPLNYGYTF
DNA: TGTGCCAGCAGCGTAGCTGTGGACAGGCCCCTTAACTATGGCTACACCTTC

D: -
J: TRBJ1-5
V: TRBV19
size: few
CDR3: CASSIAQGYQPQHF
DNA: TGTGCCAGTAGTATAGCACAGGGCTATCAGCCCCAGCATTTT

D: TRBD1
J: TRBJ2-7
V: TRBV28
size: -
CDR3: CASSSPRDSSYEQYF
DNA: TGTGCCAGCAGTTCCCCCAGGGACAGTTCCTACGAGCAGTACTTC

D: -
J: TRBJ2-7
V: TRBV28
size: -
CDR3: CAISSTADKKQYF
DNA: TGTGCCATCTCGTCGACAGCAGACAAAAAGCAGTACTTC

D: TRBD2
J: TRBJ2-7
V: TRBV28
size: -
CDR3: CASSLLAGGDEQYF
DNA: TGTGCCAGCAGTCTACTAGCGGGAGGGGACGAGCAGTACTTC

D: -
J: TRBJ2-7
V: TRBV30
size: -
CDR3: CAWSIVRQSEQYF
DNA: TGTGCCTGGAGTATCGTCAGACAAAGCGAGCAGTACTTC

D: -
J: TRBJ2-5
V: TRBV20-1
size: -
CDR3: CSARDRETQYF
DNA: TGCAGTGCTAGAGATCGAGAGACCCAGTACTTC

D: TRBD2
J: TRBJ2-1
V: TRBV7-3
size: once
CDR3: CASSLMASGYNEQFF
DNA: TGTGCCAGCAGCTTAATGGCTAGCGGGTACAATGAGCAGTTCTTC

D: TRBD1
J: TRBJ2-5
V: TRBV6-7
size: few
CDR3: CASSYFTGQGAFERGRETQYF
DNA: TGTGCCAGCAGTTACTTCACCGGACAGGGGGCGTTTGAGAGGGGACGAGAGACCCAGTACTTC

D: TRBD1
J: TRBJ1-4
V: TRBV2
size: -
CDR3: CASSRDSEKLFF
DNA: TGTGCCAGCAGCCGGGACAGCGAAAAACTGTTTTTT

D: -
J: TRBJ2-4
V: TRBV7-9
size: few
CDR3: CASSPPVGLAKNIQYF
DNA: TGTGCCAGCAGCCCACCCGTAGGGCTAGCCAAAAACATTCAGTACTTC

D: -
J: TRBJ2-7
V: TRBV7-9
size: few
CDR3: CASSASQDKYF
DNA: TGTGCCAGCAGCGCCTCACAGGATAAGTACTTC

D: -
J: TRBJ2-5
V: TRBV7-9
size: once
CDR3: CASSLAQETQYF
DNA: TGTGCCAGCAGCCTAGCTCAAGAGACCCAGTACTTC

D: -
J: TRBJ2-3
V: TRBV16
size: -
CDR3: CASSQLVSTDTQYF
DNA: TGTGCCAGCAGCCAATTGGTGAGCACAGATACGCAGTATTTT

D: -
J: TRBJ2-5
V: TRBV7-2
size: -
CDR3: CASSLGGAPQETQYF
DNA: TGTGCCAGCAGCTTAGGGGGGGCCCCACAAGAGACCCAGTACTTC

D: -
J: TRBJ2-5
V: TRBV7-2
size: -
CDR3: CASTQDAVETQYF
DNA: TGTGCCAGCACCCAGGACGCAGTGGAGACCCAGTACTTC

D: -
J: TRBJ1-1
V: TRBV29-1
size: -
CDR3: CSEAPRGMNTEAFF
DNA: TGCAGCGAGGCCCCACGGGGCATGAACACTGAAGCTTTCTTT

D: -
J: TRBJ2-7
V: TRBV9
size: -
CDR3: CASSVEGSYEQYF
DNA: TGTGCCAGCAGCGTAGAAGGGTCCTACGAGCAGTACTTC

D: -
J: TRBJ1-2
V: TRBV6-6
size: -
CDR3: CASTDGTTNYGYTF
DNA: TGTGCCAGCACCGACGGGACAACTAACTATGGCTACACCTTC

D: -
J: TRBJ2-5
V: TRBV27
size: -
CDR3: CANQETQYF
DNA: TGTGCCAACCAAGAGACCCAGTACTTC

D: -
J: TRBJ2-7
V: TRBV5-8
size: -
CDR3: CASSLAGWNLPYEQYF
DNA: TGTGCCAGCAGCTTGGCCGGATGGAATCTCCCCTACGAGCAGTACTTC

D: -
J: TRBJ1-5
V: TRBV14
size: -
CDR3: CASSPLTLPIYDPCSNQPQHF
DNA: TGTGCCAGCAGCCCGTTGACCCTGCCAATATATGATCCTTGTAGCAATCAGCCCCAGCATTTT

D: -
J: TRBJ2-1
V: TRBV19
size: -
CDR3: CASSNRPPYWESYNEQFF
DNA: TGTGCCAGTAGTAACCGCCCCCCTTACTGGGAGTCCTACAATGAGCAGTTCTTC

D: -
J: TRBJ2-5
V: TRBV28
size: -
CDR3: CASSSLGGFQETQYF
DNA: TGTGCCAGCTCAAGTTTAGGAGGGTTCCAAGAGACCCAGTACTTC

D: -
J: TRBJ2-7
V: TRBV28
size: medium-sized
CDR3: CASSLVNEQYF
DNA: TGTGCCAGCAGTTTAGTAAACGAGCAGTACTTC

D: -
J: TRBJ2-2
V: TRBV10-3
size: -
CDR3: CAIKGTPVFTGELFF
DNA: TGTGCCATCAAAGGGACACCAGTTTTTACCGGGGAGCTGTTTTTT

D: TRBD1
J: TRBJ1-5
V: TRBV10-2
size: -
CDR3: CASSLGTGGSQPQHF
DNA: TGCGCCAGCAGCCTAGGGACAGGGGGCAGTCAGCCCCAGCATTTT